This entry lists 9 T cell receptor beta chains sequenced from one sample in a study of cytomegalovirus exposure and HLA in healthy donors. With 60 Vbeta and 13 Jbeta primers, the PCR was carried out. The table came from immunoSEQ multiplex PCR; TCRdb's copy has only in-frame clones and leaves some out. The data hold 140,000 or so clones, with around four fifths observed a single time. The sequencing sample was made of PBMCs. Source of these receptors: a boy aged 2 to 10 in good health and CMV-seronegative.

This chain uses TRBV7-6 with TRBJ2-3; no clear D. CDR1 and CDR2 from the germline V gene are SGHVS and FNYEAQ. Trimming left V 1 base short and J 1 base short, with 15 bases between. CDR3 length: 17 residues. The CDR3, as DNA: TGTGCCAGCAGCTTAGTGAGGATACACCCCCGCACAGATACGCAGTATTTT. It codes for CASSLVRIHPRTDTQYF.

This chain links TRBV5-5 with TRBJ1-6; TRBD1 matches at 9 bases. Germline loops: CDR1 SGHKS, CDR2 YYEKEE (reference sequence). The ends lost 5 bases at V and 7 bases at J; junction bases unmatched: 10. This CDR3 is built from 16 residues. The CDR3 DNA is TGTGCCAGCAGTTCAGGACCGGGACAGGGAAATTCACCCCTCCACTTT. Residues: CASSSGPGQGNSPLHF.

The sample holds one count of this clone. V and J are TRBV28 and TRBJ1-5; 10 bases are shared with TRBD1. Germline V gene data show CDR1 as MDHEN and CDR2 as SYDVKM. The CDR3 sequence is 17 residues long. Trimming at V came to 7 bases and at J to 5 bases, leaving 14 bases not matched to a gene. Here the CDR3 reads CASTDWSGTGVHQPQHF. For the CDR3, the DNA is TGTGCCAGCACCGACTGGTCCGGGACAGGGGTCCATCAGCCCCAGCATTTT.

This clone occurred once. The CDR3 region is CASSFNLQGNGYTF. CDR3 coding DNA: TGTGCCAGCAGCTTTAATTTACAGGGGAATGGCTACACCTTC. The chain links TRBV5-8 to TRBJ1-2, with 7 bases identical to TRBD1. The CDR3 runs 14 residues. The ends lost 2 bases at V and 6 bases at J; junction bases unmatched: 7. Germline CDR1 reads SGHTS; CDR2 reads YDEGEE.

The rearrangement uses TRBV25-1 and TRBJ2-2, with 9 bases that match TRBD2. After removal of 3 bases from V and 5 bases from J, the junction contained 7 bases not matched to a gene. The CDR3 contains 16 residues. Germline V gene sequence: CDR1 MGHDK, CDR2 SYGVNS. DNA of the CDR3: TGTGCCAGCAGTGAGCTAGCGGGAAGTCTAACCGGGGAGCTGTTTTTT. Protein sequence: CASSELAGSLTGELFF.

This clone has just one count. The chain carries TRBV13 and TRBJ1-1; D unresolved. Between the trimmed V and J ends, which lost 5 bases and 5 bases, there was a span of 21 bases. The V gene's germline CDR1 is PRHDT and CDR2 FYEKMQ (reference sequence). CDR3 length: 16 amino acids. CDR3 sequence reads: CASSPITSSGITEAFF. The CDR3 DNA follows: TGTGCCAGCAGCCCAATAACGAGTTCCGGGATAACTGAAGCTTTCTTT.

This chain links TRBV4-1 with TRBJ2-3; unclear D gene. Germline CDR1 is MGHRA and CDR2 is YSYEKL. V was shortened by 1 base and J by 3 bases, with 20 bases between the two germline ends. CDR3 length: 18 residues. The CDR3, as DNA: TGCGCCAGCAGCCAAGGTTGGCTCCTAGGAAGTATGACAGATACGCAGTATTTT. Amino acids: CASSQGWLLGSMTDTQYF.

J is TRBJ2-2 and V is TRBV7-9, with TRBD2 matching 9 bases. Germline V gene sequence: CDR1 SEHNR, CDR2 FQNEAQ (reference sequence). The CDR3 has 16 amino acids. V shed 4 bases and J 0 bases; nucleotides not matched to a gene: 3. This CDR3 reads CASSWLAGTNTGELFF. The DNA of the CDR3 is TGTGCCAGCAGCTGGCTAGCGGGAACGAACACCGGGGAGCTGTTTTTT.

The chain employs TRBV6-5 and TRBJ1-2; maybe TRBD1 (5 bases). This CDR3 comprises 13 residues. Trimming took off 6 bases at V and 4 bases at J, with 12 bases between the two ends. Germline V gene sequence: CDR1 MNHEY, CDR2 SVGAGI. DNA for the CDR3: TGTGCCAGCAGCACGGACACGAGCTATGGCTACACCTTC. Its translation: CASSTDTSYGYTF.